This is a list of T cell receptor beta chains from one sample in a study. TCRdb fed the 5' RACE reads into MiXCR, producing one record per CDR3 protein. In the table there are tens of thousands of distinct CDR3 sequences, around 30% of which are singletons. The sequenced material came from memory CD4+ T cells sorted from a lymph node. The receptors here all came from a female donor with breast cancer. Both conserved end residues are part of each CDR3. A D gene is named only where the DNA matches it firmly. A clone size is listed for some rows: how often the clone was seen (once, few, many), or a class if it is expanded.

d_call clone_size j_call v_call cdr3_nt cdr3_aa
. many TRBJ2-4 TRBV20-1 TGCAGTGCCACCCGACAGGGACTAGCCAAAAACATTCAGTACTTC CSATRQGLAKNIQYF
. . TRBJ1-2 TRBV7-6 TGTGCCAGCAGCATTGACAGTAACTATGGCTACACCTTC CASSIDSNYGYTF
. . TRBJ1-5 TRBV6-1 TGTGCCAGCAGCGACTTTAATGGACCCCAGCATTTT CASSDFNGPQHF
TRBD2 . TRBJ2-1 TRBV5-1 TGCGCCAGCAGCTTTTTAGCGGGAAGCGTCAATGAGCAGTTCTTC CASSFLAGSVNEQFF
. . TRBJ2-1 TRBV20-1 TGCAGTGCCCCCAGTTTGAGGGAGGCAGTGGATGAGCAGTTCTTC CSAPSLREAVDEQFF
TRBD1 . TRBJ2-7 TRBV12-3/TRBV12-4 TGTGCCAGCAGCCGGACAGGAGGAGGCGAGCAGTACTTC CASSRTGGGEQYF
. once TRBJ2-2 TRBV28 TGTGCCAGCAGTTTACCCCACCTGACAGAGAACACCGGGGAGCTGTTTTTT CASSLPHLTENTGELFF
. few TRBJ2-7 TRBV6-2/TRBV6-3 TGTGCCAGCAGTTCGATGGCTGATACCTACGAGCAGTACTTC CASSSMADTYEQYF
. . TRBJ1-1 TRBV29-1 TGCAGCGTTGTGGGGACGGTGAACACTGAAGCTTTCTTT CSVVGTVNTEAFF
. . TRBJ2-1 TRBV27 TGTGCCAGCAGTGAGGACATTTCCTACAATGAGCAGTTCTTC CASSEDISYNEQFF
. . TRBJ2-2 TRBV27 TGTGCCAGCAGTTCAAGGGTCGGGGAGCTGTTTTTT CASSSRVGELFF
. . TRBJ2-2 TRBV5-1 TGCGCCAGCAGCTTGGCTCTGGCCGGGATCACCGGGGAGCTGTTTTTT CASSLALAGITGELFF
TRBD1 . TRBJ1-1 TRBV3-1 TGTGCCAGCAGCCTCAGGGGGGAAACTGAAGCTTTCTTT CASSLRGETEAFF
. . TRBJ2-5 TRBV10-1 TGCGCCAGCCGGGGGTGGGTTCTTGAGACCCAGTACTTC CASRGWVLETQYF
. few TRBJ2-5 TRBV7-2 TGTGCCAGCAGCTTATCACTACCCCAAGAGACCCAGTACTTC CASSLSLPQETQYF
. . TRBJ2-3 TRBV5-1 TGCGCCAGCAACACCCAGGGAGATACGCAGTATTTT CASNTQGDTQYF
TRBD1 . TRBJ2-2 TRBV9 TGTGCCAGCAGCGACGGGACAGGGATTGACGGGGAGCTGTTTTTT CASSDGTGIDGELFF
. once TRBJ2-7 TRBV7-3 TGTGCCGCGACCTACAGGGACCACGAGCAGTACTTC CAATYRDHEQYF
. . TRBJ2-3 TRBV12-3/TRBV12-4 TGTGCCAGCAGGGGTAGTCTCACAGATACGCAGTATTTT CASRGSLTDTQYF
. few TRBJ2-6 TRBV3-1 TGTGCCAGCAGCCTATCTGGGGCCAACGTCCTGACTTTC CASSLSGANVLTF
. . TRBJ1-5 TRBV28 TGTGCCAGCAGTCCTTTGCAGGGAGGTCAGCCCCAGCATTTT CASSPLQGGQPQHF
TRBD2 . TRBJ2-2 TRBV28 TGTGCCAGCAGTACCCGGGGAGGGAGGAGCGGGGAGCTGTTTTTT CASSTRGGRSGELFF
. . TRBJ1-4 TRBV14 TGTGCCAGCAGCCAGAGCTGGGGGATAGGTGAAAAACTGTTTTTT CASSQSWGIGEKLFF
. . TRBJ1-4 TRBV4-1 TGCGCCAGCAGCCAAGCTCGAGTCCTAAGATTTAATGAAAAACTGTTTTTT CASSQARVLRFNEKLFF
. few TRBJ2-1 TRBV5-1 TGCGCCAGCAGCTTAGTCCCCGACAGCAATGAGCAGTTCTTC CASSLVPDSNEQFF
. few TRBJ1-3 TRBV28 TGTGCTAGCAAGGGGTTCCTCTCTGGAAACACCATATATTTT CASKGFLSGNTIYF
. . TRBJ2-5 TRBV18 TGTGCCAGCTCCCGGACCTTCGGGGAGTTCCAAGAGACCCAGTACTTC CASSRTFGEFQETQYF
. many TRBJ2-3 TRBV4-3 TGCGCCAGCAGCCAAGAAAGCGGAGGGGGGGCAGATACGCAGTATTTT CASSQESGGGADTQYF
. . TRBJ2-5 TRBV12-3/TRBV12-4 TGTGCCAGCAGTTATAACGTGGGCCAAGAGACCCAGTACTTC CASSYNVGQETQYF
TRBD1 few TRBJ2-7 TRBV7-2 TGTGCCAGCAGCCGTATAGGGCAGGGGGCTAACGAGCAGTACTTC CASSRIGQGANEQYF
. . TRBJ2-7 TRBV5-1 TGCGCCAGCAGCTTGGAACCCAGCTCCTACGAGCAGTACTTC CASSLEPSSYEQYF
. . TRBJ1-3 TRBV6-5 TGTGCCAGCAGTTACGGACTCACAGGGACCGGAAACACCATATATTTT CASSYGLTGTGNTIYF
TRBD1 few TRBJ2-6 TRBV12-3/TRBV12-4 TGTGCCAGCAGTTTAGAAACCTGGGACAGGGGGTCTGGGGCCAACGTCCTGACTTTC CASSLETWDRGSGANVLTF
. many TRBJ1-2 TRBV6-1 TGTGCGTTAAAGGATGGCTACACCTTC CALKDGYTF
. . TRBJ2-7 TRBV20-1 TGCGCGCCCGTACAGGGATACGAGCAGTACTTC CAPVQGYEQYF
TRBD1 few TRBJ2-1 TRBV27 TGTGCCAGCAGTATGGACAGGGGCCGCGTTTCCTACAATGAGCAGTTCTTC CASSMDRGRVSYNEQFF
. few TRBJ2-7 TRBV27 TGTGCCAGCAGTCGCGGGTTTACCACCGAGCAGTACTTC CASSRGFTTEQYF
TRBD2 . TRBJ2-1 TRBV20-1 TGCAGTGCTAGAAATGGGTTAGCGGGGGGGCCCTACAATGAGCAGTTCTTC CSARNGLAGGPYNEQFF
. few TRBJ1-2 TRBV5-1 TGCGCCAGCAGCACGGAAGGCAGATCCTATGGCTACACCTTC CASSTEGRSYGYTF
. few TRBJ2-5 TRBV5-5 TGTGCCAGCAGATCCGGGACACAGGGTTTTTCACAAGAGACCCAGTACTTC CASRSGTQGFSQETQYF
TRBD2 . TRBJ2-7 TRBV7-9 TGTGCCAGCAGCTTAGGACTAGCGAGAGACGAGCAGTACTTC CASSLGLARDEQYF
TRBD1 . TRBJ1-5 TRBV20-1 TGCAGTGTTCTCGGGACAGGGTACAATCAGCCCCAGCATTTT CSVLGTGYNQPQHF
TRBD2 few TRBJ2-3 TRBV28 TGTGCCAGCACCGTGCCGGGACTAGCTCTCACAGATACGCAGTATTTT CASTVPGLALTDTQYF
. few TRBJ1-1 TRBV12-3/TRBV12-4 TGTGCCAGCAGCCCGGGCCGGCTGAATGAAGCTTTCTTT CASSPGRLNEAFF
TRBD2 . TRBJ2-5 TRBV20-1 TGCAGTGCTAGTCCAGAGGGGACTACCCAAGAGACCCAGTACTTC CSASPEGTTQETQYF
. few TRBJ1-6 TRBV20-1 TGCAGTGCTAGAGATCGCGGGGGCTCCTATAATTCACCCCTCCACTTT CSARDRGGSYNSPLHF
TRBD2 . TRBJ2-2 TRBV12-3/TRBV12-4 TGTGCCAGCAGTTTACTAGCGGGAGGGTTCACCGGGGAGCTGTTTTTT CASSLLAGGFTGELFF
TRBD2 . TRBJ2-3 TRBV3-1 TGTGCCAGCACTCTAGCGGGCACAGATACGCAGTATTTT CASTLAGTDTQYF
TRBD1 . TRBJ2-3 TRBV5-4 TGTGCCAGCAGCCCCCGGGACAGGGGGCCGGGGACAGATACGCAGTATTTT CASSPRDRGPGTDTQYF
TRBD1 . TRBJ2-1 TRBV5-1 TGCGCCAGCAGCTCCGGGACAGAATTACACAATGGGCAGTTCTTC CASSSGTELHNGQFF
TRBD2 . TRBJ2-3 TRBV10-2 TGCGCCAGCAGTCGACTAGCGGGAGTTTCAGATACGCAGTATTTT CASSRLAGVSDTQYF
. . TRBJ1-2 TRBV29-1 TGCAGCGTCAAGGAGCTGACGAACTATGGCTACACCTTC CSVKELTNYGYTF
. . TRBJ1-2 TRBV28 TGTGCCAGCAGTATGACAGGTTATTCTCATGGCTACACCTTC CASSMTGYSHGYTF
. few TRBJ2-7 TRBV27 TGTGCCAGCAGCCCAAAGGGTGGCTACGAGCAGTACTTC CASSPKGGYEQYF